This record covers a single T cell receptor (beta chain). Compared with germline, one end of the junction differs, possibly owing to a read error. CDR1 is SEHNR and CDR2 is FQNEAQ in the germline V gene (reference sequence). The CDR3 has 16 amino acids. This specimen belongs to a study of shared clonotypes between healthy human individuals. This table comes from immunoSEQ multiplex PCR, and its TCRdb copy is limited to in-frame clones, with some not included. The table lists roughly 2,300,000 clones, around 92% of them singletons. Memory CD4+ cells were the fraction left after CD45RA+ naive selection.

Sequencing used naive CD4+ T cells from PBMCs. Subset specified: CD45RA+ positively selected. The source is a young man in good health. Some clones in this sample may be carry-over from other donors' samples. The chain carries TRBV7-9 and TRBJ2-7; the match to TRBD1 covers 10 bases. The DNA for the CDR3 is TGTGTCAGCAGCTTACCGGCCGGGACAGGGGATTACGAGCAGTACTTC. This codes for CVSSLPAGTGDYEQYF. Looking up the rest from reference TRBV7-9 and TRBJ2-7 gives the full variable domain: DTGVSQNPRHKITKRGQNVTFRCDPISEHNRLYWYRQTLGQGPEFLTYFQNEAQLEKSRLLSDRFSAERPKGSFSTLEIQRTEQGDSAMYLCVSSLPAGTGDYEQYFGPGTRLTVT.